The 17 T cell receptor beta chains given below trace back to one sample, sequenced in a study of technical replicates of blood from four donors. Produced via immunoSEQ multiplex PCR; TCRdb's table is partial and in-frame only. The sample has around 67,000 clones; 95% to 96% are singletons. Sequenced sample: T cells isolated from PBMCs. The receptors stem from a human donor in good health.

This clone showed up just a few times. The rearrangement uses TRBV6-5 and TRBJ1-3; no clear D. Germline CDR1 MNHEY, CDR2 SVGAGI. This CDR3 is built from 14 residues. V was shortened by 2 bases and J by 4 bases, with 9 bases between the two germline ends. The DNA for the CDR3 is TGTGCCAGCAGTTACGGACTGCGGGGAAACACCATATATTTT. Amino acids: CASSYGLRGNTIYF.

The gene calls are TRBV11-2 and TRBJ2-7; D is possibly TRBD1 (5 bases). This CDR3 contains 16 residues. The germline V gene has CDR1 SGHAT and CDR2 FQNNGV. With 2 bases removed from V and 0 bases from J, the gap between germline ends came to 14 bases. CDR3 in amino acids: CASSLQVTEASYEQYF. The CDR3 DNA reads TGTGCCAGCAGCTTACAGGTGACAGAGGCCTCCTACGAGCAGTACTTC.

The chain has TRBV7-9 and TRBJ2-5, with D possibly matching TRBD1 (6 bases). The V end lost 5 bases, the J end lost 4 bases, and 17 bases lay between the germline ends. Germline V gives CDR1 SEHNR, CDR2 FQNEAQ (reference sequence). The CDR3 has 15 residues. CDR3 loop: CASSPPSRGGETQYF. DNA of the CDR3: TGTGCCAGCAGCCCCCCTAGCAGGGGTGGAGAGACCCAGTACTTC.

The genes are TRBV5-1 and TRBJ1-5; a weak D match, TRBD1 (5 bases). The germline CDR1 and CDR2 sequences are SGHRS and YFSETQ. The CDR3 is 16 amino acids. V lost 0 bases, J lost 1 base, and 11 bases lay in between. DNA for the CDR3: TGCGCCAGCAGCTTGGAGGGGCCAAGCAGCAATCAGCCCCAGCATTTT. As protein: CASSLEGPSSNQPQHF.

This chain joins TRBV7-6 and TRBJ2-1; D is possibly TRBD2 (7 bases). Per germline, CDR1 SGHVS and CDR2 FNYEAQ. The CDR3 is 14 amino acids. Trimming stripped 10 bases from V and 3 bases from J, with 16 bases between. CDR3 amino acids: CATGEGGRYNEQFF. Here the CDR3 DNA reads TGTGCCACCGGGGAGGGGGGCCGCTACAATGAGCAGTTCTTC. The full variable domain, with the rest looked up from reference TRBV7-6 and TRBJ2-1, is GAGVSQSPRYKVTKRGQDVALRCDPISGHVSLYWYRQALGQGPEFLTYFNYEAQQDKSGLPNDRFSAERPEGSISTLTIQRTEQRDSAMYRCATGEGGRYNEQFFGPGTRLTVL.

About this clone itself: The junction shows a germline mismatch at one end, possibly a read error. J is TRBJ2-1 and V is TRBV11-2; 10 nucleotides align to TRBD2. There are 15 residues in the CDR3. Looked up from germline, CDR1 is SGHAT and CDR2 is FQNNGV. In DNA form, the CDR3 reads TGTGCCAGCAGGTTAGCGGGGGGCTCCTACAATGAGCAGTTCTTC. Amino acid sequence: CASRLAGGSYNEQFF.

The DNA for the CDR3 is TGTGCCAGCAGCCCGCCCGGGGCGGGAGGGCCCGTTGAGCAGTTCTTC. Amino acid sequence: CASSPPGAGGPVEQFF. The chain links TRBV7-9 to TRBJ2-1; 9 bases line up with TRBD2. Looked up from germline, CDR1 is SEHNR and CDR2 is FQNEAQ (reference sequence). Losses at the gene ends were 5 bases for V and 9 bases for J; bases not matched to a gene: 14. This CDR3 spans 16 amino acids.

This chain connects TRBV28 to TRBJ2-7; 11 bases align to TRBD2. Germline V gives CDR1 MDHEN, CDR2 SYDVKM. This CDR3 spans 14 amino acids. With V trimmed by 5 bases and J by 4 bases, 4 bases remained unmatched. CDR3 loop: CASSGTSGGYEQYF. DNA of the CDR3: TGTGCCAGCAGTGGGACTAGCGGAGGGTACGAGCAGTACTTC.

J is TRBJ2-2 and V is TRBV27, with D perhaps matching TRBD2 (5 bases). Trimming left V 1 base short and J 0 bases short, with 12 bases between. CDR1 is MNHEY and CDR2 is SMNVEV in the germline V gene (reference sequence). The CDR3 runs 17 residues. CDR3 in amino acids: CASSLFGSGTNTGELFF. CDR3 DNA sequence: TGTGCCAGCAGTTTATTCGGGTCGGGGACGAACACCGGGGAGCTGTTTTTT.

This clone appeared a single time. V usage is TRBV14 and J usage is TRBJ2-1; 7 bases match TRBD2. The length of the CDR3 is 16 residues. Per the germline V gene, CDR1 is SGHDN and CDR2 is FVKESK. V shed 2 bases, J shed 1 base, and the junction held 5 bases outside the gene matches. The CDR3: CASSQYLAVSYNEQFF. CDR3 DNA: TGTGCCAGCAGCCAATATCTAGCGGTTTCCTACAATGAGCAGTTCTTC.

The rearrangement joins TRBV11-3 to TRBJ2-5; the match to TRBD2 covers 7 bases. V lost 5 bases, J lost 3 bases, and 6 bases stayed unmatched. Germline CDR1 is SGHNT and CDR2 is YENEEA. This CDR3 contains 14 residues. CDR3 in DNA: TGTGCCAGCAGCGGCCGGGGGGTAGAAGAGACCCAGTACTTC. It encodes CASSGRGVEETQYF. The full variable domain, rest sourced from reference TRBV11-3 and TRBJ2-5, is EAGVVQSPRYKIIEKKQPVAFWCNPISGHNTLYWYLQNLGQGPELLIRYENEEAVDDSQLPKDRFSAERLKGVDSTLKIQPAELGDSAVYLCASSGRGVEETQYFGPGTRLLVL.

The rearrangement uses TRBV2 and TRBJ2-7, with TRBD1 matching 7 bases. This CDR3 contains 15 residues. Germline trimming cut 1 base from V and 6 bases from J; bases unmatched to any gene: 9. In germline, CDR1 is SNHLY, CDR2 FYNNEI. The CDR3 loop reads CASSEGETGTSEQYF. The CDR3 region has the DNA TGTGCCAGCAGTGAAGGGGAGACAGGGACCTCCGAGCAGTACTTC.

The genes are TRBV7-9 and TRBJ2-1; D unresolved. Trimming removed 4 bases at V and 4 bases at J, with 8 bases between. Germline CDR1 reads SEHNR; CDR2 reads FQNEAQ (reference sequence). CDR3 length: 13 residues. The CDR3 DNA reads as TGTGCCAGCAGCTACCCACAATACAATGAGCAGTTCTTC. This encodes CASSYPQYNEQFF.

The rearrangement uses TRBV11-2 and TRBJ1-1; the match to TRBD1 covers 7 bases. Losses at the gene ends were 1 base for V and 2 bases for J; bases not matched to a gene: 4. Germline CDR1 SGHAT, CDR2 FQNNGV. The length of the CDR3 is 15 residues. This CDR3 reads CASSLVAGGNTEAFF. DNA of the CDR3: TGTGCCAGCAGCTTAGTTGCAGGGGGAAACACTGAAGCTTTCTTT. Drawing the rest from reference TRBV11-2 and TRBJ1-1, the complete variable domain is EAGVAQSPRYKIIEKRQSVAFWCNPISGHATLYWYQQILGQGPKLLIQFQNNGVVDDSQLPKDRFSAERLKGVDSTLKIQPAKLEDSAVYLCASSLVAGGNTEAFFGQGTRLTVV.

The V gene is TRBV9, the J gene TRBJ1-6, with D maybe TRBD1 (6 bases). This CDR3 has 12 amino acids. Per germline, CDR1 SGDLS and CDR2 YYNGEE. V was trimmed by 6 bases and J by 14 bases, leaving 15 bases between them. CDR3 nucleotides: TGTGCCAGCACCCGCGGGGGCTCGACCCTCCACTTT. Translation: CASTRGGSTLHF.

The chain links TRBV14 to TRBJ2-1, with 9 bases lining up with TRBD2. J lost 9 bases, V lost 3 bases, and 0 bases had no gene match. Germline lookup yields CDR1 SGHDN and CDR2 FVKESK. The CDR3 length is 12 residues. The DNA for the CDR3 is TGTGCCAGCAGCCATAGCGGGGGTGAGCAGTTCTTC. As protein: CASSHSGGEQFF.

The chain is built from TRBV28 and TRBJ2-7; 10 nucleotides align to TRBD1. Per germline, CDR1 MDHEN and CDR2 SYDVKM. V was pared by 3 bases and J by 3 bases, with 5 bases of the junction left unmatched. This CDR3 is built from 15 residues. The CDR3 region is CASSLDRGDFYEQYF. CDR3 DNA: TGTGCCAGCAGTTTGGACAGGGGGGATTTCTACGAGCAGTACTTC.